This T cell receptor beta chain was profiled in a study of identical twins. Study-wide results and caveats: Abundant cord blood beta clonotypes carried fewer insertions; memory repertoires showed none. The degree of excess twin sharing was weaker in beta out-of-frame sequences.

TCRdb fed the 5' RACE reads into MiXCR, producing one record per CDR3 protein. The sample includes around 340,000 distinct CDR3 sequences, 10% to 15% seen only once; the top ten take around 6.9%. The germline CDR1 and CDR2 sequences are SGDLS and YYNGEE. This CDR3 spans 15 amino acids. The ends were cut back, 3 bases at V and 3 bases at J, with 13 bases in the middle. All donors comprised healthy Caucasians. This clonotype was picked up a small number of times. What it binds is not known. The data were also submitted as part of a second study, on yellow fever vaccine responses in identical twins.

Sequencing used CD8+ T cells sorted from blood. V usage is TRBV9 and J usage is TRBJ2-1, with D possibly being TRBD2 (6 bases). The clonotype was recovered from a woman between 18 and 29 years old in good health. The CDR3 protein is CASSDSLGGYNEQFF. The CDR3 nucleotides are TGTGCCAGCAGCGACTCATTGGGGGGCTACAATGAGCAGTTCTTC.